This T cell receptor beta chain was identified in a study of radiotherapy plus CTLA-4 blockade in lung cancer. About the research overall: Objective responses emerged in around 19% of patients, and 25% to 40% attained disease control. Study-level findings and limits: In blood, tumor-derived TCR clones expanded after radiotherapy plus ipilimumab. Reported findings show early blood T cell clone dynamics, with interferon-beta, best predicted response.

As regards this clone: Its antigen remains unidentified.

The CDR3 has 15 amino acids. V lost 6 bases, J lost 3 bases, and 15 bases lay in between. Germline V gives CDR1 MDHEN, CDR2 SYDVKM. Receiving focal radiation plus CTLA-4 blockade with ipilimumab were patients who had chemo-refractory metastatic non-small-cell lung cancer. TCRdb's copy holds only in-frame clones and misses some; the assay was immunoSEQ multiplex PCR. There are roughly 100,000 clones in the sample; around 85% occur only once, and roughly 2.3% lies in the top ten. The sequence came from a human donor with non-small cell lung cancer that progressed on radiotherapy plus ipilimumab. Some clones in this sample may be carry-over from other donors' samples. This specimen was peripheral blood, taken from a patient treated with radiotherapy plus ipilimumab. The chain recombines TRBV28 with TRBJ1-3; the D gene is possibly TRBD1 (6 bases). CDR3 DNA sequence: TGTGCCAGCAGCCCTGGGGGGGCGCATGGAAACACCATATATTTT. Translation gives CASSPGGAHGNTIYF.